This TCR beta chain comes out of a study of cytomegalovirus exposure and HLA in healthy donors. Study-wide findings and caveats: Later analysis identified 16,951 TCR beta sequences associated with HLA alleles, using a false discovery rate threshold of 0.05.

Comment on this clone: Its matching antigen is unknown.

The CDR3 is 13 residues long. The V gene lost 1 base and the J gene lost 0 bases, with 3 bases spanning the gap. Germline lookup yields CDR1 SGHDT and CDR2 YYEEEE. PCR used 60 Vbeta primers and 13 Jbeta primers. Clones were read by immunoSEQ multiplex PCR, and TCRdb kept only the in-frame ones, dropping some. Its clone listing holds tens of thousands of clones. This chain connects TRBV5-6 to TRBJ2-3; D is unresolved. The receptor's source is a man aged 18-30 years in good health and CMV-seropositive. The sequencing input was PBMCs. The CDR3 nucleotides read TGTGCCAGCAGCTTGTCTAGCACAGATACGCAGTATTTT. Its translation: CASSLSSTDTQYF.